This is a list of T cell receptor beta chains from one sample in a study of CD8 T cells in ankylosing spondylitis. Via MiXCR, TCRdb re-called the 5' RACE reads, giving one row per CDR3 protein. This table has some 800,000 distinct CDR3 sequences, approximately 12% appearing once. Input material: blood, either unsorted or a sorted T cell fraction (not recorded which). The receptors were sampled from a male donor with ankylosing spondylitis. Each CDR3 is given with its conserved first and last residue. A D gene is named only where the DNA matches it firmly. Size values are once, few and many counts, or a class for expanded clones, and some rows have none.

CDR3nt | CDR3aa | j_gene | abundance | v_gene | len | d_gene
TGTGCCATCAGTGGAGCAGGGGGGTACGCAGATACGCAGTATTTT | CAISGAGGYADTQYF | TRBJ2-3 | . | TRBV10-3 | 15 | .
TGCAGCGTTCGGACAGACACCTACTATGGCTACACCTTC | CSVRTDTYYGYTF | TRBJ1-2 | many | TRBV29-1 | 13 | .
TGCGCCAGCAGCCAAGGGGCGGCGGGTGTTGCCACTGAAGCTTTCTTT | CASSQGAAGVATEAFF | TRBJ1-1 | few | TRBV4-3 | 16 | .
TGCAGTGCTAGGGGAGCGGGAGGGCCAAGCGGGACCCAGTACTTC | CSARGAGGPSGTQYF | TRBJ2-5 | few | TRBV20-1 | 15 | TRBD2
TGCGCCAGCAGCCAACAGCTACAGGCGGACTATGGCTACACCTTC | CASSQQLQADYGYTF | TRBJ1-2 | . | TRBV4-1 | 15 | .
TGCAGTGCTAGAGATCGGAGATCAGGGGAATCACCCCTCCACTTT | CSARDRRSGESPLHF | TRBJ1-6 | few | TRBV20-1 | 15 | .
TGTGCCAGCAGCTTAGGGCTAGCGCTCTACAATGAGCAGTTCTTC | CASSLGLALYNEQFF | TRBJ2-1 | . | TRBV7-9 | 15 | .
TGTGCCAGCACCCCAGGGGTGAACACTGAAGCTTTCTTT | CASTPGVNTEAFF | TRBJ1-1 | . | TRBV28 | 13 | .
TGCAGTGCTCGTACTAGCGGAATGGCCGGGGAGCTGTTTTTT | CSARTSGMAGELFF | TRBJ2-2 | . | TRBV20-1 | 14 | TRBD2
TGCAGTGCTAGCGGGAGCGACTACAATGAGCAGTTCTTC | CSASGSDYNEQFF | TRBJ2-1 | . | TRBV20-1 | 13 | .
TGCAGTGCTCCTGGACAGGTCATGGGAGAGCAGTACTTC | CSAPGQVMGEQYF | TRBJ2-7 | . | TRBV20-1 | 13 | TRBD1
TGTGCCAGCAGTTCTTTGGGCAGAAGAGATACGCAGTATTTT | CASSSLGRRDTQYF | TRBJ2-3 | few | TRBV27 | 14 | .
TGCTCCTCAGGGGGCGGTAGGGGCACTGAAGCTTTCTTT | CSSGGGRGTEAFF | TRBJ1-1 | few | TRBV20-1 | 13 | TRBD1
TGTGCCAGCCGGAAATACCGCATGGTCAGGGAATTGGATACGCAGTATTTT | CASRKYRMVRELDTQYF | TRBJ2-3 | . | TRBV7-8 | 17 | .
TGTGCCAGCAGCCAAGTGGTTGGGGGCGAAAAGACCCAGTACTTC | CASSQVVGGEKTQYF | TRBJ2-5 | few | TRBV14 | 15 | .
TGCGCCAGCAGCCAAGTCGGGGGGCCGGAATTTGAAGCTTTCTTT | CASSQVGGPEFEAFF | TRBJ1-1 | few | TRBV4-3 | 15 | .
TGTGCCAGCAGCGAACAGAGCTCTGGGGCCAACGTCCTGACTTTC | CASSEQSSGANVLTF | TRBJ2-6 | many | TRBV7-9 | 15 | .
TGCGCCAGCAGCCAAGTCGTGACGGCTAATTCACCCCTCCACTTT | CASSQVVTANSPLHF | TRBJ1-6 | few | TRBV4-3 | 15 | .
TGCAGCGTTGAGGGGGCGATAGGGTCCTACAATGAGCAGTTCTTC | CSVEGAIGSYNEQFF | TRBJ2-1 | few | TRBV29-1 | 15 | .
TGCAGCGTTGTCCCCGGAAGGGATGAGACCCAGTACTTC | CSVVPGRDETQYF | TRBJ2-5 | few | TRBV29-1 | 13 | .
TGTGCCAGCAGCTTGGGGTCGGTATGGGGCTACACCTTC | CASSLGSVWGYTF | TRBJ1-2 | many | TRBV5-5 | 13 | .
TGCAGCGGGGGGGCCTTTTCCGAGCAGTACTTC | CSGGAFSEQYF | TRBJ2-7 | . | TRBV20-1 | 11 | TRBD2
TGTGCCAGCAGTGAAGGACTAGCGGACACCGGGGAGCTGTTTTTT | CASSEGLADTGELFF | TRBJ2-2 | . | TRBV2 | 15 | TRBD2